The 2 T cell receptor beta chains listed next were all sequenced from one sample in a study of shared clonotypes between healthy human individuals. Clones were sequenced by immunoSEQ multiplex PCR, and TCRdb holds only the in-frame ones, with some missing. The sample holds a few million clones, more than 90% seen once. Material for sequencing was naive CD4+ T cells sorted from blood. Sample subset: CD45RA+ positively selected. The receptors were gathered from a man aged 18 to 29 in good health.

V is TRBV10-1 and J is TRBJ2-2; D unclear. The germline CDR1 and CDR2 sequences are WNHNN and SYGVQD (reference sequence). Trimming removed 5 bases at V and 1 base at J, with 5 bases between. The CDR3 runs to 13 residues. The CDR3 region is CASSRQNTGELFF. The CDR3 DNA sequence: TGCGCCAGCAGTAGGCAGAACACCGGGGAGCTGTTTTTT.

The chain uses TRBV6-4 and TRBJ2-3, with D perhaps TRBD2 (6 bases). The CDR3 spans 17 residues. CDR1 MRHNA and CDR2 SNTAGT come from the germline V gene. Trimming took 1 base from V and 6 from J, leaving 20 bases between them. The CDR3 DNA reads as TGTGCCAGCAGTGACTATTACCAGTTGGGGGGTCAGGATACGCAGTATTTT. Translating it yields CASSDYYQLGGQDTQYF.